A single sample is the source of the 9 T cell receptor beta chains below, sequenced in a study of OX40 agonist ivuxolimab in advanced cancers. The method was immunoSEQ multiplex PCR; TCRdb's version includes in-frame clones alone and lacks a portion of them. Counted here are 60,000 to 75,000 clones, 80% to 95% occurring once; the ten biggest clones make up roughly an eighth. Sequences were derived from CD4+ or CD8+ T cells sorted from blood, sampled in a trial of the OX40 agonist ivuxolimab. These receptors came from an adult with an advanced solid tumor such as melanoma, head and neck, liver or kidney cancer.

The count of this clone is one. The genes are TRBV7-3 and TRBJ1-1, with D unclear. V lost 3 bases and J lost 1, with 6 bases in between. CDR1 is SGHTA, CDR2 FQGTGA, per germline. This CDR3 region has 13 residues. The CDR3 reads CASSFGKNTEAFF. The CDR3 nucleotides are TGTGCCAGCAGCTTCGGCAAGAACACTGAAGCTTTCTTT.

V and J are TRBV25-1 and TRBJ2-7; D gene ambiguous. Per the germline V gene, CDR1 is MGHDK and CDR2 is SYGVNS. With 1 base removed from V and 5 bases from J, the gap between germline ends came to 6 bases. The CDR3 extends over 12 amino acids. The CDR3 loop is CASSEFRDEQYF. DNA for the CDR3: TGTGCCAGCAGTGAATTCCGGGACGAGCAGTACTTC.

The V call is TRBV7-2, the J call TRBJ1-3; 8 positions agree with TRBD1. The CDR3 runs 17 residues. Germline trimming cut 1 base from V and 2 bases from J; bases unmatched to any gene: 7. Germline-derived CDR1 and CDR2 are SGHTA and FQGNSA. CDR3 coding DNA: TGTGCCAGCAGCTTAGTGACCTGGGGACAGGCTGGAAACACCATATATTTT. Protein: CASSLVTWGQAGNTIYF.

The J gene is TRBJ1-2, the V gene TRBV10-2; tentatively, D is TRBD1 (5 bases). The germline V gene has CDR1 WSHSY and CDR2 SAAADI. V lost 2 bases, J lost 4 bases, and 11 bases lay in between. This CDR3 region has 14 residues. The DNA for the CDR3 is TGCGCCAGCAGTGAGACGGGGGTTGGCTATGGCTACACCTTC. This gives the protein CASSETGVGYGYTF.

The rearrangement links TRBV7-2 to TRBJ2-2; TRBD2 agrees at 7 bases. V shed 4 bases, J shed 2 bases, and the junction held 16 bases outside the gene matches. Germline CDR1 reads SGHTA; CDR2 reads FQGNSA. This CDR3 has 19 amino acids. CDR3: CASSSHNMQTSINTGELFF. The CDR3 nucleotides read TGTGCCAGCAGCTCCCATAACATGCAGACTAGCATAAACACCGGGGAGCTGTTTTTT.

The V call is TRBV9, the J call TRBJ2-1; 8 bases align to TRBD2. J lost 0 bases, V lost 0 bases, and 5 bases had no gene match. CDR3 length: 17 amino acids. In germline, CDR1 is SGDLS, CDR2 YYNGEE. The CDR3 coding sequence is TGTGCCAGCAGCGTAGGTAGCGGGACAAGCTCCTACAATGAGCAGTTCTTC. This gives the protein CASSVGSGTSSYNEQFF.

This chain joins TRBV4-1 and TRBJ2-7, with 9 bases that match TRBD2. The CDR3 has 16 amino acids. J was trimmed by 6 bases and V by 0 bases; bases with no gene match: 9. CDR1 MGHRA and CDR2 YSYEKL come from the germline V gene. Here the CDR3 reads CASSQDRLAVNCEQYF. The CDR3 nucleotides read TGCGCCAGCAGCCAAGATAGACTAGCGGTTAACTGCGAGCAGTACTTC.

The rearrangement joins TRBV4-1 to TRBJ2-1; 8 bases are shared with TRBD2. The CDR3 is 15 amino acids. CDR1 MGHRA and CDR2 YSYEKL come from the germline V gene. The junction had 3 bases not matched to a gene; V was cut back by 4 bases and J by 1 base. Written as DNA, the CDR3 is TGCGCCAGCAGCCCGAGCGGGAGATCCTACAATGAGCAGTTCTTC. Amino acid sequence: CASSPSGRSYNEQFF.

This chain links TRBV9 with TRBJ1-6, with 7 bases matching TRBD1. The junction had 15 bases not matched to a gene; V was cut back by 4 bases and J by 8 bases. CDR1 is SGDLS, CDR2 YYNGEE, per germline. This CDR3 is 17 amino acids long. CDR3 amino acids: CASSQGDSGTAYSPLHF. Here the CDR3 DNA reads TGTGCCAGCAGCCAGGGGGACTCCGGGACAGCTTATTCACCCCTCCACTTT.